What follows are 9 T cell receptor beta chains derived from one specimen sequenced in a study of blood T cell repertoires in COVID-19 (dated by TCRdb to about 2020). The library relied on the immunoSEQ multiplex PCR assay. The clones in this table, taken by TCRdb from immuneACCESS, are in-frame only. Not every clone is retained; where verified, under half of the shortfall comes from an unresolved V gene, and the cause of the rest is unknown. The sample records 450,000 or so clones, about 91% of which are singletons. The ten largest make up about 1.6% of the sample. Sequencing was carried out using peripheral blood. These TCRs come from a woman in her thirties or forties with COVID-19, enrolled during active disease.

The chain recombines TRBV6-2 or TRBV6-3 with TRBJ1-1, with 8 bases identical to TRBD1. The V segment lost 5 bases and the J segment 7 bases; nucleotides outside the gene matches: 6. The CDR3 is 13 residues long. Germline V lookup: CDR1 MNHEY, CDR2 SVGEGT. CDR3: CASSTAGQGEAFF. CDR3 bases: TGTGCCAGCAGTACCGCCGGACAGGGTGAAGCTTTCTTT.

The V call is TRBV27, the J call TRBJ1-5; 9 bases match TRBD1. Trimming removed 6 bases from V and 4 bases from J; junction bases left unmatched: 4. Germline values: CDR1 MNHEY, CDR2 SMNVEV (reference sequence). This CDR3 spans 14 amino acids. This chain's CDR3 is CASSRTGDNQPQHF. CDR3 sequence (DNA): TGTGCCAGCAGCCGGACAGGGGATAATCAGCCCCAGCATTTT.

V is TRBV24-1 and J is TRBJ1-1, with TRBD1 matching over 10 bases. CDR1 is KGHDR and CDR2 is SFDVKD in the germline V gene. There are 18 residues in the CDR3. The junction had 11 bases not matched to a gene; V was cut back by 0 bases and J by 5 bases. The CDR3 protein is CATSDLGGTGAGGTEAFF. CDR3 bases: TGTGCCACCAGTGATTTGGGGGGGACAGGGGCGGGAGGGACTGAAGCTTTCTTT.

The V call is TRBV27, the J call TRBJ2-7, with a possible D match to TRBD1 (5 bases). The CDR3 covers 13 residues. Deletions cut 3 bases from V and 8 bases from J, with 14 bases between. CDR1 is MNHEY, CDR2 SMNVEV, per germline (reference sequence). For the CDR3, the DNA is TGTGCCAGCAGTTTGTCAGGGTATACGAAGCAGTACTTC. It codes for CASSLSGYTKQYF.

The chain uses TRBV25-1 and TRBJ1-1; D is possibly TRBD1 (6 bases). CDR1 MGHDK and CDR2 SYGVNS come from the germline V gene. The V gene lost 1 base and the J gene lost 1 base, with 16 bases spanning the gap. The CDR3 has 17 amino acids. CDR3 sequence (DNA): TGTGCCAGCAGTGAATGGGTGTCGGACAGTAAGAACACTGAAGCTTTCTTT. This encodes CASSEWVSDSKNTEAFF.

CDR3 bases: TGTGCCAGCAGTTTAATCCGAGTCGGTCAGCCCCAGCATTTT. It yields the protein CASSLIRVGQPQHF. The V and J genes are TRBV28 and TRBJ1-5; D uncertain. This CDR3 is built from 14 residues. Trimming cost V 2 bases and J 6 bases, with 11 bases left between them. Germline V gene sequence: CDR1 MDHEN, CDR2 SYDVKM.

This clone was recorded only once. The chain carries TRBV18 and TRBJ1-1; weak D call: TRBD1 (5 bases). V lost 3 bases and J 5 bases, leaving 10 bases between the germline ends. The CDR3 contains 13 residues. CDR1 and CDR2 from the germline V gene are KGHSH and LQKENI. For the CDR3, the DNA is TGTGCCAGCTCACCTCCCAAGGGGACTGAAGCTTTCTTT. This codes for CASSPPKGTEAFF.

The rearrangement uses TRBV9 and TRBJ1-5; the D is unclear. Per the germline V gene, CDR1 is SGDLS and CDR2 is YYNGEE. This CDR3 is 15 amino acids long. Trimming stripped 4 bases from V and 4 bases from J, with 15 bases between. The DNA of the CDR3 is TGTGCCAGCAGCCCCCGCGGGCAGTTTAATCAGCCCCAGCATTTT. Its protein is CASSPRGQFNQPQHF.

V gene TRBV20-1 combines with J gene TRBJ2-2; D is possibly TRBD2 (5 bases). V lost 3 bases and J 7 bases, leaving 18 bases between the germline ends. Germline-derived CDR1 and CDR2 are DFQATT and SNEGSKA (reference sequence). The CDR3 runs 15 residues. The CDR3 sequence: CSASKGSEVSGELFF. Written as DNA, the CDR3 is TGCAGTGCTAGTAAAGGGTCGGAGGTCAGCGGGGAGCTGTTTTTT.